The TCR beta chain under discussion was sequenced for a study of early T cells in non-severe SARS-CoV-2 infection listed by TCRdb under 2021. Regarding the complete study: Because TCR sequencing relied on bulk RNA taken from unsorted whole blood, pairing of alpha and beta chains was not possible. Broad study findings and their caveats: VDJdb matching was skewed toward anti-spike CD8 responses, so virus-specific expansions were likely underestimated and private and CD4 specificities were missed.

Reading from cysteine to phenylalanine, the CDR3 counts 15 amino acids. The retained sequence is limited to the CDR3, 45 bases, with the frame set at the first base. Cut back by 6 bases and 2 bases, the V and J ends lie 17 bases apart. This was a case-control study nested in a cohort of healthcare workers in London, UK, who had nasopharyngeal swab PCR tests and blood samples taken every week. Healthcare workers were enrolled in the week of the UK lockdown, from 23 to 31 March 2020, and were followed every week for up to about 16 weeks. The method behind the library was 5' RACE. Instrument on record: NextSeq 500. The TCR library protocol attached unique molecular identifiers to individual cDNA molecules to correct for sequencing error and PCR bias. Sequencing covered both TCR alpha and beta chains, and within each sample the abundances of alpha and beta sequences were tightly co-correlated. The authors processed their data as follows. Decombinator V4 was used to annotate TCR sequences for V gene, J gene and CDR3. Expanded TCRs were defined as changing significantly between any two time points under a Poisson model with p below 0.0001. Abundances of TCRs were expressed as counts per million after normalisation to the total number of TCRs sequenced in each sample. TRAV1-2 paired with TRAJ12, TRAJ20 or TRAJ33 defined MAIT TCRs, while TRAV10 paired with TRAJ18 defined iNKT TCRs. VDJdb, accessed on 1 November 2021, was searched for TCRs annotated for CMV, EBV and SARS-CoV-2, and TCRs annotated for more than one antigen were excluded. TCRdb redid the processing of the public reads, applying fastp at Q25 and MiXCR, and retained in-frame beta chains. Rows with a matching CDR3 protein are joined into one entry that keeps the most common DNA and genes. The V and J calls and clone size come from TCRdb's table, not from the authors' own analysis. The sample records 85,000 to 95,000 distinct CDR3 sequences, roughly 17% of which are singletons. Clones ranked in the top ten supply about 5% of the sample.

About this clonotype itself: Its recognized antigen is unknown. No qualities accompany the bases; no much larger clone lies one base away.

Specimen: whole blood, collected at baseline. The TCR sequence derives from an adult who was a healthcare worker with PCR-confirmed SARS-CoV-2 infection or an uninfected control (not recorded which). Rearrangement joined TRBV12-3 or TRBV12-4 to TRBJ2-7; the D call could be TRBD1 or TRBD2, with each sharing 5 bases. This receptor has the CDR3 CASSRKGSPTYEQYF. At the DNA level, the sequence is TGTGCCAGCAGCCGTAAGGGGAGCCCGACCTACGAGCAGTACTTC.